The 10 T cell receptor beta chains below all came from one sample that was sequenced in a study of blood T cell repertoires in COVID-19. Only in-frame clones appear in the TCRdb table, and some are missing; sequencing was by immunoSEQ multiplex PCR. The sample lists about 190,000 clones, approximately 79% seen once, with roughly 14% in the top ten. The sample comprised peripheral blood. These TCRs come from a man aged 50-60 years who had recovered from COVID-19.

This chain joins TRBV30 and TRBJ2-7, with D perhaps TRBD2 (6 bases). The V gene's germline CDR1 is GTSNPN and CDR2 SVGIG (reference sequence). This CDR3 is 13 amino acids long. V lost 6 bases to trimming and J lost 0 bases, with 12 bases between them. The CDR3 DNA sequence: TGTGCCTGTTCGGGGGAGGACTCCTACGAGCAGTACTTC. This sequence encodes CACSGEDSYEQYF. Full variable domain (outside the CDR3, taken from reference TRBV30 and TRBJ2-7): SQTIHQWPATLVQPVGSPLSLECTVEGTSNPNLYWYRQAAGRGLQLLFYSVGIGQISSEVPQNLSASRPQDRQFILSSKKLLLSDSGFYLCACSGEDSYEQYFGPGTRLTVT.

This clone has a single count. The chain is built from TRBV23-1 and TRBJ2-7; D might be TRBD1 (5 bases). TRBV23-1 is an ORF for which the function is uncertain. The V and J ends lost 10 bases and 6 bases respectively, with 43 bases between them. This CDR3 contains 21 residues. Here the CDR3 reads CAIGRREIQAGFLKGDCEQYF. The CDR3 DNA reads TGCGCCATAGGTCGAAGGGAAATACAGGCAGGGTTTCTTAAGGGCGATTGCGAGCAGTACTTC.

This rearrangement joins TRBV7-2 to TRBJ1-2; the match to TRBD1 covers 7 bases. J gave up 3 bases and V 5 bases, and 3 bases lay outside the gene matches. The CDR3 consists of 13 residues. Germline-derived CDR1 and CDR2 are SGHTA and FQGNSA. The CDR3 here is CASSNRGDYGYTF. CDR3 in DNA: TGTGCCAGCAGCAACAGGGGAGACTATGGCTACACCTTC.

V gene TRBV30 combines with J gene TRBJ2-3, with 10 bases lining up with TRBD2. Trimming cost V 3 bases and J 1 base; bases outside gene matches: 4. In germline, CDR1 is GTSNPN, CDR2 SVGIG (reference sequence). The CDR3 runs to 15 residues. CDR3 sequence: CAWSASGGGTDTQYF. The CDR3 nucleotides read TGTGCCTGGAGCGCTAGCGGGGGAGGCACAGATACGCAGTATTTT. Filled out from reference TRBV30 and TRBJ2-3, the complete variable domain reads SQTIHQWPATLVQPVGSPLSLECTVEGTSNPNLYWYRQAAGRGLQLLFYSVGIGQISSEVPQNLSASRPQDRQFILSSKKLLLSDSGFYLCAWSASGGGTDTQYFGPGTRLTVL.

The V and J genes are TRBV19 and TRBJ1-6; 10 bases match TRBD1. With V trimmed by 7 bases and J by 7 bases, 4 bases remained unmatched. This CDR3 has 14 amino acids. The germline gives CDR1 LNHDA, CDR2 SQIVND (reference sequence). For the CDR3, the DNA is TGTGCCAGTAATGGACAGGGGGGGAATTCACCCCTCCACTTT. Its protein product is CASNGQGGNSPLHF.

There are a few counts of this clone. The V call is TRBV6-2 or TRBV6-3, the J call TRBJ2-2; perhaps TRBD2 as D (6 bases). The ends were cut back, 5 bases at V and 7 bases at J, with 11 bases in the middle. The germline gives CDR1 MNHEY, CDR2 SVGEGT. The CDR3 has 13 residues. The CDR3, as DNA: TGTGCCAGCAGTCTGGAGGGCAGCGGGGAGCTGTTTTTT. Its protein is CASSLEGSGELFF.

V gene TRBV6-5 combines with J gene TRBJ1-1; no firm D call. Germline V gene data show CDR1 as MNHEY and CDR2 as SVGAGI. Trimming removed 4 bases from V and 0 bases from J, with 12 bases in between. The CDR3 has 15 residues. CDR3 sequence: CASSFYQSLNTEAFF. The CDR3 DNA follows: TGTGCCAGCAGTTTCTACCAATCCTTGAACACTGAAGCTTTCTTT.

The genes are TRBV5-6 and TRBJ1-3, with 7 bases that match TRBD1. There are 15 residues in the CDR3. Trimming at V came to 4 bases and at J to 2 bases, leaving 6 bases not matched to a gene. Germline CDR1 SGHDT, CDR2 YYEEEE. CDR3: CASSAPGQTGNTIYF. CDR3 sequence (DNA): TGTGCCAGCAGCGCCCCGGGACAGACTGGAAACACCATATATTTT.

J is TRBJ2-5 and V is TRBV30, with D maybe TRBD2 (7 bases). Germline CDR1 and CDR2: GTSNPN and SVGIG (reference sequence). V was trimmed by 0 bases and J by 6 bases, leaving 14 bases between them. CDR3 length: 14 residues. The CDR3 nucleotides read TGTGCCTGGAGTGTACCCGGGGGGCTCAAGACCCAGTACTTC. Translated, it gives CAWSVPGGLKTQYF. The full variable domain, in which reference TRBV30 and TRBJ2-5 provide the parts outside the CDR3, is SQTIHQWPATLVQPVGSPLSLECTVEGTSNPNLYWYRQAAGRGLQLLFYSVGIGQISSEVPQNLSASRPQDRQFILSSKKLLLSDSGFYLCAWSVPGGLKTQYFGPGTRLLVL.

This chain joins TRBV28 and TRBJ2-7, with TRBD2 matching 7 bases. The CDR3 has 14 amino acids. Germline loops: CDR1 MDHEN, CDR2 SYDVKM. V gave up 6 bases and J gave up 2 bases; unmatched junction bases: 7. The CDR3 protein is CASSIGGKPYEQYF. CDR3 nucleotide sequence: TGTGCCAGCAGCATCGGGGGGAAGCCCTACGAGCAGTACTTC. The whole variable domain, filled in from reference TRBV28 and TRBJ2-7, reads DVKVTQSSRYLVKRTGEKVFLECVQDMDHENMFWYRQDPGLGLRLIYFSYDVKMKEKGDIPEGYSVSREKKERFSLILESASTNQTSMYLCASSIGGKPYEQYFGPGTRLTVT.